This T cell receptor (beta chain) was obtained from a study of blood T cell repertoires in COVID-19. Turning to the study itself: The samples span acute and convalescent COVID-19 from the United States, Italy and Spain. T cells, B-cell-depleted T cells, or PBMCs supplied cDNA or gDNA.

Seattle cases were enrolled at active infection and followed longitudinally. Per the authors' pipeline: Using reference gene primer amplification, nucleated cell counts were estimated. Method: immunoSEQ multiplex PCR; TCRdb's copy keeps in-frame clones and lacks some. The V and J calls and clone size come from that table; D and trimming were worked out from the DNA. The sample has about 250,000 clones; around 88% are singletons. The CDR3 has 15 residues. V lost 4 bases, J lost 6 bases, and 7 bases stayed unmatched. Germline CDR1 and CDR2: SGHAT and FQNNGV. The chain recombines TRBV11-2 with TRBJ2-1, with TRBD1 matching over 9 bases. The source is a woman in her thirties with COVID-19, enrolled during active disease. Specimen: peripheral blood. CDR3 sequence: CASSSRGQGTNEQFF. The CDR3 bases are TGTGCCAGCAGCTCAAGGGGACAGGGCACCAATGAGCAGTTCTTC.